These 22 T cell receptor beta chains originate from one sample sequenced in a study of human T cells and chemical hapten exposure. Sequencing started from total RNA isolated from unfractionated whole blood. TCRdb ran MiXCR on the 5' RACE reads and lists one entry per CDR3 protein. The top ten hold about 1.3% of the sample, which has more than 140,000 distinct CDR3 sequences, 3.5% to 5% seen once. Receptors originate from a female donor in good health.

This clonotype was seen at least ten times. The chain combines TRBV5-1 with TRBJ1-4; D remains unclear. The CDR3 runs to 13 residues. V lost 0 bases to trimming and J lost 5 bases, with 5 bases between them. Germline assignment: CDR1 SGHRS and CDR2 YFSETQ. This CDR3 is CASSLGSNEKLFF. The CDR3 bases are TGCGCCAGCAGCTTGGGTTCCAATGAAAAACTGTTTTTT.

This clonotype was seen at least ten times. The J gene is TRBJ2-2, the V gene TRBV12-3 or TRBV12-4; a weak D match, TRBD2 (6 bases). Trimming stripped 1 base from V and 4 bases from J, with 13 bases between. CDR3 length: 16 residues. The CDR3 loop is CASSLDGGVRTGELFF. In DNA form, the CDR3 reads TGTGCCAGCAGTTTAGATGGAGGGGTCCGCACCGGGGAGCTGTTTTTT.

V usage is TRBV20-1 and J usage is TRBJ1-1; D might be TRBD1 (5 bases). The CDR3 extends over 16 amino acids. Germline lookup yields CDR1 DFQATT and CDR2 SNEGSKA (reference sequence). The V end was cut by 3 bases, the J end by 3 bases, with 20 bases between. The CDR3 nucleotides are TGCAGTGCTAGGCCTGGGGCCGGGCCTCGGGACACTGAAGCTTTCTTT. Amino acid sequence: CSARPGAGPRDTEAFF.

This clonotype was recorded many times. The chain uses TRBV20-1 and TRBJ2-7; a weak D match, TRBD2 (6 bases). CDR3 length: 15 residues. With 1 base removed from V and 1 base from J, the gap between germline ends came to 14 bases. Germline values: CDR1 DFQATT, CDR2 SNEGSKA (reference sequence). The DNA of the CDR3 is TGCAGTGCTAGAGTATTGGGCGGGATTTCCTACGAGCAGTACTTC. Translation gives CSARVLGGISYEQYF.

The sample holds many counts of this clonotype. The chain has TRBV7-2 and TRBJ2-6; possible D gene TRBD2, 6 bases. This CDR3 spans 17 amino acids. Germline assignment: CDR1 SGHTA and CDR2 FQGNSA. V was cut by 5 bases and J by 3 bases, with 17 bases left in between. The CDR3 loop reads CASSVTRGGVGANVLTF. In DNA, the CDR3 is TGTGCCAGCAGCGTGACACGCGGAGGGGTTGGGGCCAACGTCCTGACTTTC.

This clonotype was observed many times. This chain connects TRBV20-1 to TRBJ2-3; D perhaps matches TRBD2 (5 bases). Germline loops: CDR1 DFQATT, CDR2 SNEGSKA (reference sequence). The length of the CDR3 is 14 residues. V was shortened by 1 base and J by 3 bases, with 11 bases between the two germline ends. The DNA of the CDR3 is TGCAGTGCTAGAGTGGACTGGCAAACAGATACGCAGTATTTT. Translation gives CSARVDWQTDTQYF.

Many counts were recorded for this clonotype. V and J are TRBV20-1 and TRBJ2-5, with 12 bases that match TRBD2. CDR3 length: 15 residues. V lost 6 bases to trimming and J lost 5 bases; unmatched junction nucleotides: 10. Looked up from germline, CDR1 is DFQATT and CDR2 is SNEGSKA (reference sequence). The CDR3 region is CSATPLAGGPETQYF. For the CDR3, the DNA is TGCAGTGCAACGCCCCTAGCGGGGGGGCCGGAGACCCAGTACTTC.

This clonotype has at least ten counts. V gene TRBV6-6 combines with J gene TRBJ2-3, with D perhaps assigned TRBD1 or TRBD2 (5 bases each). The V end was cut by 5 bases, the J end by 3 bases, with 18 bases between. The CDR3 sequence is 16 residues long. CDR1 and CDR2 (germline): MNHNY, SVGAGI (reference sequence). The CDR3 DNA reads TGTGCCAGCAGTCCCTACCGGGGCCCGATGACAGATACGCAGTATTTT. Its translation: CASSPYRGPMTDTQYF.

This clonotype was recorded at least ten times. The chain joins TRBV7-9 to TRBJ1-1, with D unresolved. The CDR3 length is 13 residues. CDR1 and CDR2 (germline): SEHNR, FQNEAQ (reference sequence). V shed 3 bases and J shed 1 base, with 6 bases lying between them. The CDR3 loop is CASSLSRNTEAFF. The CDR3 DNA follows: TGTGCCAGCAGCTTGAGCAGGAACACTGAAGCTTTCTTT.

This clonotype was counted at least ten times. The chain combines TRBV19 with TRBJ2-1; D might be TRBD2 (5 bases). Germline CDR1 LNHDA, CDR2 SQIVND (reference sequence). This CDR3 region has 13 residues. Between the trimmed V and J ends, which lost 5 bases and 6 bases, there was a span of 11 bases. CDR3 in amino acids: CASSFRESNEQFF. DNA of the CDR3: TGTGCCAGTAGTTTTAGGGAGTCCAATGAGCAGTTCTTC.

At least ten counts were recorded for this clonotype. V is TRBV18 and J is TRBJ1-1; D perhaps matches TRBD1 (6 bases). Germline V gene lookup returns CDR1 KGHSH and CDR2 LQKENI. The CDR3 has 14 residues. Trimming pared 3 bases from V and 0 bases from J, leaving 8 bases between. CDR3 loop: CASSPYRVNTEAFF. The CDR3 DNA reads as TGTGCCAGCTCACCTTACAGGGTGAACACTGAAGCTTTCTTT.

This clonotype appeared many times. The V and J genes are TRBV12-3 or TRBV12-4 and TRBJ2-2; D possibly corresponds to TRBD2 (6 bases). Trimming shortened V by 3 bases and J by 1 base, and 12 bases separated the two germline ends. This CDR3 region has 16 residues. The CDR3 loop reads CASSFGGIMNTGELFF. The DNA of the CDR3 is TGTGCCAGCAGTTTTGGGGGGATTATGAACACCGGGGAGCTGTTTTTT.

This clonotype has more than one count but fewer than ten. Here the CDR3 DNA reads TGTGCCAGCAGCGTAGGGGGTCAGGGCGATCAGCCCCAGCATTTT. Its protein is CASSVGGQGDQPQHF. The chain links TRBV9 to TRBJ1-5; perhaps TRBD1 as D (5 bases). This CDR3 is 15 amino acids long. V was trimmed by 0 bases and J by 5 bases, leaving 12 bases between them. CDR1 is SGDLS and CDR2 is YYNGEE in the germline V gene. Together with reference TRBV9 and TRBJ1-5, the CDR3 gives the full variable domain: DSGVTQTPKHLITATGQRVTLRCSPRSGDLSVYWYQQSLDQGLQFLIQYYNGEERAKGNILERFSAQQFPDLHSELNLSSLELGDSALYFCASSVGGQGDQPQHFGDGTRLSIL.

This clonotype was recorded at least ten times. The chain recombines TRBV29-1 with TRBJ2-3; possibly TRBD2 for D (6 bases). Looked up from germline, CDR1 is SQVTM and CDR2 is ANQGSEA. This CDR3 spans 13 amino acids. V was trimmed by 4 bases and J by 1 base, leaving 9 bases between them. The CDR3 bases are TGCAGCGTTGTAGGGAGGTGCACAGATACGCAGTATTTT. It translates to CSVVGRCTDTQYF.

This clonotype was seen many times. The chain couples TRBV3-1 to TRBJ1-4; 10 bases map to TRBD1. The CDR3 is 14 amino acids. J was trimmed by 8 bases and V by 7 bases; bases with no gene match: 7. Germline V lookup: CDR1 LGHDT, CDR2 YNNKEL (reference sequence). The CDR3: CASTPRDRGEKLFF. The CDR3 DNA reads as TGTGCCAGCACGCCGCGGGACAGGGGCGAAAAACTGTTTTTT.

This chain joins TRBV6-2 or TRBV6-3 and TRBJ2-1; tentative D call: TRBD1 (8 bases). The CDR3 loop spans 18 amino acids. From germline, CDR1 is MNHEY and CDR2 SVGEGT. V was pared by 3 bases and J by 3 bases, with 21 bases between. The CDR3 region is CASSYPYKTGEGYNEQFF. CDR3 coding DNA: TGTGCCAGCAGTTATCCGTACAAGACAGGGGAGGGCTACAATGAGCAGTTCTTC.

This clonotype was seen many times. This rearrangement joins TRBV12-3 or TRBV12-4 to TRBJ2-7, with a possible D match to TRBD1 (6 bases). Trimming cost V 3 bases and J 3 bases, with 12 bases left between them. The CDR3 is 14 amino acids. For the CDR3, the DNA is TGTGCCAGCAGTTTCAGGAACAGGGACTACGAGCAGTACTTC. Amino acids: CASSFRNRDYEQYF.

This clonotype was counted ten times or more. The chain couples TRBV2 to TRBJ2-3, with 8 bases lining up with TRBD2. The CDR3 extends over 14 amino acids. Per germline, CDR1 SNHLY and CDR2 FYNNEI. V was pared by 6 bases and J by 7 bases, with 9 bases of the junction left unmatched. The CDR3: CASSGSGGLNTQYF. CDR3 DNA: TGTGCCAGCAGCGGGAGCGGGGGCCTAAATACGCAGTATTTT.

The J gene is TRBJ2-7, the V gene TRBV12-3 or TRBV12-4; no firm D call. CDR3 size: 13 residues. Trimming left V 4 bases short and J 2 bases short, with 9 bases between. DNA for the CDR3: TGTGCCAGCAGTTGTGGAAGAGCCTACGAGCAGTACTTC. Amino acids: CASSCGRAYEQYF.

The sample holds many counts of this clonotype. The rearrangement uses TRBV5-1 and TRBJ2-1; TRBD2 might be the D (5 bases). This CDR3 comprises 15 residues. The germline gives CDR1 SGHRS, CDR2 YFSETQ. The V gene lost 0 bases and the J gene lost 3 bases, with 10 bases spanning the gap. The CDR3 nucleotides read TGCGCCAGCAGCTTGGTCCGGGAAGTCTACAATGAGCAGTTCTTC. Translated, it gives CASSLVREVYNEQFF.

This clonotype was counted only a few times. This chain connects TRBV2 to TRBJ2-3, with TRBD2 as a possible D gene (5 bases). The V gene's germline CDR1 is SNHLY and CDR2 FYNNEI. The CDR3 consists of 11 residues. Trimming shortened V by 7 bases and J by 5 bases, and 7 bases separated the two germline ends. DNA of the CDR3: TGTGCCAGCACGGGGAGAGATACGCAGTATTTT. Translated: CASTGRDTQYF.

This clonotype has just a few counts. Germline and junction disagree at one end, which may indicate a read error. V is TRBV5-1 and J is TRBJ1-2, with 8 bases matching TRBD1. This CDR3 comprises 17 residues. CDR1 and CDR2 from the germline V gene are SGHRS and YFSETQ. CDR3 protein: CASSSTGVRGRRDGDTF. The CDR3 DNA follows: TGCGCCAGCAGCTCGACAGGGGTTAGAGGCCGACGCGATGGCGACACCTTC.